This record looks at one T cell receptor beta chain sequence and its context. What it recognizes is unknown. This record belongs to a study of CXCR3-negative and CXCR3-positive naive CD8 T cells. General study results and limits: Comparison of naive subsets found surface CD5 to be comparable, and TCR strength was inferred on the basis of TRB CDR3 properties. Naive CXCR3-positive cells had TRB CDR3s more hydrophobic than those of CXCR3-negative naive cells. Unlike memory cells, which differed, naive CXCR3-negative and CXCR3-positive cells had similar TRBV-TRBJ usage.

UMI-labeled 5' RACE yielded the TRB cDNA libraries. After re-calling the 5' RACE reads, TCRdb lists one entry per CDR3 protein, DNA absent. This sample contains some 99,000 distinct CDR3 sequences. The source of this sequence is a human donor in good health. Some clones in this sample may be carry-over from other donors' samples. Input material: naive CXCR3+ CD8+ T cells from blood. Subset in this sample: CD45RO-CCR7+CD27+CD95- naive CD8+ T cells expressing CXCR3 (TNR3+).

The CDR3 sequence: CASSLRGEGATGDTDTQYF. The rearrangement joins TRBV7-6 to TRBJ2-3; the D gene TCRdb calls, TRBD2, cannot be checked with no DNA. Per germline, CDR1 SGHVS and CDR2 FNYEAQ. The CDR3 extends over 19 amino acids.